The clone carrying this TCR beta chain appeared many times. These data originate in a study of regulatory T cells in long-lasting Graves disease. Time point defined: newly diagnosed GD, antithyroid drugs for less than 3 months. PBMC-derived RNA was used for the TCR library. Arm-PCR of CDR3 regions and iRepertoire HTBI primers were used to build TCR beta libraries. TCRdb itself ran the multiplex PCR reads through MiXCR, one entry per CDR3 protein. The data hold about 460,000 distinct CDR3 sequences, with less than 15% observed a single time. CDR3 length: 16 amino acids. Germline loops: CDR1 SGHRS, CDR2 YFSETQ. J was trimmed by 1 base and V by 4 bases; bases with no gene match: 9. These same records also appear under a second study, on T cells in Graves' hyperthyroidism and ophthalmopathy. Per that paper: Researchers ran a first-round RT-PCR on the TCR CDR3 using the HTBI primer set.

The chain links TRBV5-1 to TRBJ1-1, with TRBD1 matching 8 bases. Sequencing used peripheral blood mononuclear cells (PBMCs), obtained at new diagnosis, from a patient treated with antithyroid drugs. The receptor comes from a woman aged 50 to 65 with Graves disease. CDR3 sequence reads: CASSKQPGQANTEAFF. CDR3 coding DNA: TGCGCCAGCAGCAAACAACCGGGACAGGCGAACACTGAAGCTTTCTTT. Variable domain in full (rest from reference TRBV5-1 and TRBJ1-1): KAGVTQTPRYLIKTRGQQVTLSCSPISGHRSVSWYQQTPGQGLQFLFEYFSETQRNKGNFPGRFSGRQFSNSRSEMNVSTLELGDSALYLCASSKQPGQANTEAFFGQGTRLTVV.